The entry below gives a single T cell receptor beta chain sequence along with its context. Its antigen remains unidentified. These oral cavity squamous cell carcinomas were HPV-negative and locally advanced. These data come from a study of neoadjuvant anti-PD-1 for oral cavity cancer. Study information: Most patients had three to four biweekly doses of 3 mg/kg nivolumab before resection. General study findings and limits: Treg/Th17 ratio rose with pretreatment blood and fell with post-treatment tumor TCRbeta clonality. With a few patients per group, TCR findings need larger cohorts.

Germline V gene sequence: CDR1 SGHDT, CDR2 YYEEEE. The CDR3 loop spans 17 amino acids. Trimming removed 4 bases from V and 1 base from J, with 20 bases in between. Sequencing was performed with immunoSEQ multiplex PCR; in TCRdb, only in-frame clones are kept and a portion is missing. The repertoire holds 55,000 to 75,000 clones, with roughly 80% as singletons. The receptor was derived from a person between 40 and 85 years old with oral cavity squamous cell carcinoma. Sequences were derived from PBMCs, sampled before nivolumab (anti-PD-1) treatment. The rearrangement joins TRBV5-6 to TRBJ2-5, with D perhaps matching TRBD2 (6 bases). The CDR3 sequence is CASSGDPGVGAQETQYF. CDR3 DNA: TGTGCCAGCAGCGGGGACCCGGGGGTAGGAGCCCAAGAGACCCAGTACTTC.